Listed below are T cell receptor beta chains from one sample, sequenced in a study of blood T cell repertoires in COVID-19. Some clones are missing from TCRdb's copy, which holds only in-frame ones; the method was immunoSEQ multiplex PCR. The data hold approximately 58,000 clones, with roughly four fifths observed a single time. The sequenced sample was peripheral blood. These receptors were collected from a man in his sixties with COVID-19, enrolled during active disease. Both conserved end residues are part of each CDR3. The D gene is left open where the match is weak. Only part of the rows carry a size: once, few, many, or a class if the clone is expanded.

j_call | d_call | clone_size | v_call | cdr3_length | cdr3_aa | cdr3_nt
TRBJ2-1 | TRBD2 | NA | TRBV6-1 | 17 | CASSEGTSGRLGNEQFF | TGTGCCAGCAGTGAAGGGACTAGCGGGAGATTGGGCAATGAGCAGTTCTTC
TRBJ2-1 | NA | NA | TRBV5-1 | 13 | CASSLTGTNEQFF | TGCGCCAGCAGCTTGACGGGAACCAATGAGCAGTTCTTC
TRBJ2-1 | TRBD1 | NA | TRBV29-1 | 12 | CSVHGQGNEQFF | TGCAGCGTTCACGGACAGGGCAATGAGCAGTTCTTC
TRBJ2-1 | NA | NA | TRBV19 | 13 | CASSPDNRDEQFF | TGTGCCAGTAGCCCCGACAACAGGGATGAGCAGTTCTTC
TRBJ1-3 | TRBD1 | few | TRBV5-4 | 14 | CASSPWDRGNTIYF | TGTGCCAGCAGCCCCTGGGACAGAGGAAACACCATATATTTT
TRBJ1-4 | NA | few | TRBV25-1 | 14 | CASTSSTANEKLFF | TGTGCCAGCACGTCCTCAACGGCTAATGAAAAACTGTTTTTT
TRBJ1-2 | NA | NA | TRBV4-1 | 14 | CASSQGRDLIGYTF | TGCGCCAGCAGCCAAGGGAGGGACTTGATAGGCTACACCTTC
TRBJ2-7 | TRBD2 | NA | TRBV10-3 | 13 | CAINTSGGYEQYF | TGTGCCATCAATACTAGCGGGGGGTACGAGCAGTACTTC
TRBJ1-5 | NA | NA | TRBV6-5 | 14 | CASFIRGGGQPQHF | TGTGCCAGCTTTATTAGAGGTGGAGGACAGCCCCAGCATTTT
TRBJ1-6 | NA | NA | TRBV19 | 13 | CASSIQSDSPLHF | TGTGCCAGTAGTATTCAGAGCGATTCACCCCTCCACTTT
TRBJ2-2 | NA | NA | TRBV11-2 | 14 | CASSLTSTAGELFF | TGTGCCAGCAGCTTGACGAGCACAGCCGGGGAGCTGTTTTTT
TRBJ1-1 | NA | NA | TRBV7-3 | 13 | CASSDSTYTEAFF | TGTGCCAGCAGCGATAGCACATACACTGAAGCTTTCTTT
TRBJ2-7 | TRBD1 | NA | TRBV6-2/TRBV6-3 | 13 | CASSLGTVYEQYF | TGTGCCAGCAGCCTGGGGACAGTCTACGAGCAGTACTTC
TRBJ2-1 | TRBD1 | few | TRBV7-7 | 15 | CASSRGQGAPNEQFF | TGTGCTAGCAGCCGGGGACAGGGGGCGCCCAATGAGCAGTTCTTC
TRBJ1-1 | TRBD1 | few | TRBV19 | 14 | CASSRDRGNTEAFF | TGTGCCAGTAGTCGTGACAGGGGAAACACTGAAGCTTTCTTT
TRBJ1-6 | NA | NA | TRBV11-2 | 13 | CASSLMRNSPLHF | TGTGCCAGCAGCTTAATGAGGAATTCACCCCTCCACTTT
TRBJ1-2 | NA | NA | TRBV5-6 | 13 | CASSPREPGGYTF | TGTGCCAGCAGCCCAAGAGAACCCGGGGGCTACACCTTC
TRBJ1-6 | NA | NA | TRBV18 | 13 | CASSPGGDSPLHF | TGTGCCAGCTCACCAGGGGGCGATTCACCCCTCCACTTT
TRBJ2-7 | NA | NA | TRBV10-3 | 13 | CATGPTEGYEQYF | TGTGCCACCGGGCCGACGGAGGGCTACGAGCAGTACTTC
TRBJ2-3 | NA | NA | TRBV9 | 15 | CASSVVQGSADTQYF | TGTGCCAGCAGCGTAGTACAGGGTAGTGCAGATACGCAGTATTTT
TRBJ2-7 | NA | NA | TRBV3-1/TRBV3-2 | 14 | CASSQGGRGYEQYF | TGTGCCAGCAGCCAAGGAGGTAGGGGCTACGAGCAGTACTTC
TRBJ2-3 | TRBD1 | NA | TRBV11-3 | 15 | CASSLARGPTDTQYF | TGTGCCAGCAGCTTAGCGAGGGGGCCCACAGATACGCAGTATTTT
TRBJ2-7 | NA | NA | TRBV9 | 14 | CASSVGGSGYEQYF | TGTGCCAGCAGCGTAGGGGGCTCGGGCTACGAGCAGTACTTC
TRBJ2-7 | TRBD2 | NA | TRBV4-2 | 16 | CASSQDQISGRNEQYF | TGTGCCAGCAGCCAAGATCAAATTAGCGGGAGGAACGAGCAGTACTTC